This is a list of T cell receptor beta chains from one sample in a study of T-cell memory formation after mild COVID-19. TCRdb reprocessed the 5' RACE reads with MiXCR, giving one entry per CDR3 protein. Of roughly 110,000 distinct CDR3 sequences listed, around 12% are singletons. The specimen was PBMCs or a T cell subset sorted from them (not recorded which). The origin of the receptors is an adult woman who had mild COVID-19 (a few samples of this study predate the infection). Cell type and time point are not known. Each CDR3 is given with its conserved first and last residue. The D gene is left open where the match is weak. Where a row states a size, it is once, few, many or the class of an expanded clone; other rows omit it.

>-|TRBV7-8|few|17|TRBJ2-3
TGTGCCAGCACCCCACAGAGTTTTCTCGTCAGCACAGATACGCAGTATTTT
CASTPQSFLVSTDTQYF
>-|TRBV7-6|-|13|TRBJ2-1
TGTGCCAGCAGCCCCCCATGGGTGGATGAGCAGTTCTTC
CASSPPWVDEQFF
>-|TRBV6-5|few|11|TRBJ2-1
TGTGCCAGCAGTTATGGCGGGGAGTTTGCCTTC
CASSYGGEFAF
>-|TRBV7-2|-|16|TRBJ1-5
TGTGCCAGCAGCTTAGCTTGGGGGGGCGGCAATCAGCCCCAGCATTTT
CASSLAWGGGNQPQHF
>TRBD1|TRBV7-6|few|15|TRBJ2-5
TGTGCCAGCAGCTTGTACCGGGACAGGGAGGAGACCCAGTACTTC
CASSLYRDREETQYF
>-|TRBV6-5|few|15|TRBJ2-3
TGTGCCAGCAGTTACGTGGGGGGCAGAACAGATACGCAGTATTTT
CASSYVGGRTDTQYF
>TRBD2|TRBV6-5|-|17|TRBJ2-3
TGTGCCAGCAGTTACGAAGGGGCTAGCGGGAGCACAGATACGCAGTATTTT
CASSYEGASGSTDTQYF
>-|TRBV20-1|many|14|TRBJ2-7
TGCAGTGCTGAGCCGGGGGACGGTTCCTACGAGCAGTACTTC
CSAEPGDGSYEQYF
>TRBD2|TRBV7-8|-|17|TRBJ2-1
TGTGCCAGCAGCTTAGGGGGACTAGCGGGAGGGAGGAATGAGCAGTTCTTC
CASSLGGLAGGRNEQFF
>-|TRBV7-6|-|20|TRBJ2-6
TGTGCCAGCAGCTCCAATCCCCGAGGACACCTCTCCTATGGGGCCAACGTCCTGACTTTC
CASSSNPRGHLSYGANVLTF
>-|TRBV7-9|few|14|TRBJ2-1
TGTGCCAGCGAGGTGGGGAGCTCCTACAATGAGCAGTTCTTC
CASEVGSSYNEQFF
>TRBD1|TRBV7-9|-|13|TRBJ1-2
TGTGCCAGCAGTTTGGGACAGCGGGCCGGCTACACCTTC
CASSLGQRAGYTF
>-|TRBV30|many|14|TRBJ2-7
TGTGCCTGGAGTAGATTCCGGGAACGCTACGAGCAGTACTTC
CAWSRFRERYEQYF
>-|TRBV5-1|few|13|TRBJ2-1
TGCGCCAGCAGCGAGGGGACGTATTTTGAGCAGTTCTTC
CASSEGTYFEQFF
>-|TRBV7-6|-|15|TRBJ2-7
TGTGCCAGCAGCTTAGGGCCAGCTAGCTCCTACGAGCAGTACTTC
CASSLGPASSYEQYF
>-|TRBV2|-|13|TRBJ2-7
TGTGCCAGCAGTCTGGCTCTATTCCACGAGCAGTACTTC
CASSLALFHEQYF
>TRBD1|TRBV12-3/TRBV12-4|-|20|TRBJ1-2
TGTGCCAGCAGTTTAAGGGGACCGGGACAGGGAATTGATCATTATTTCGGCTACACCTTC
CASSLRGPGQGIDHYFGYTF
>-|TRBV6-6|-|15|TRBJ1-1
TGTGCCAGCAGTTACGACGCAGATTCGAACACTGAAGCTTTCTTT
CASSYDADSNTEAFF
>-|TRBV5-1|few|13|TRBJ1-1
TGCGCCAGCAGCTTGGATAGGAACACTGAAGCTTTCTTT
CASSLDRNTEAFF
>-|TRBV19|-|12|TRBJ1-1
TGTGCCAGTAGTATAATGGACACTGAAGCTTTCTTT
CASSIMDTEAFF